These 32 T cell receptor beta chains were all obtained from the same sample, sequenced in a study of cytomegalovirus exposure and HLA in healthy donors (dated by TCRdb to the late 2010s). The library relied on the immunoSEQ multiplex PCR assay. The multiplex PCR relied on a mix of 60 forward primers for TCR Vbeta segments and 13 reverse primers for TCR Jbeta segments. Sourced from immuneACCESS, this table was stored by TCRdb with only in-frame sequences that have V and J called. A share of the clones is absent; for the studies checked, an unresolved V gene accounts for under half, and the remainder has no known explanation. This sample has approximately 150,000 clones in its table, and around 68% of those were observed once. The ten largest clonotypes hold about 1.3% of the sample. Sequenced material: PBMCs. These receptors all come from a man in his fifties in good health and CMV-seronegative.

The chain is built from TRBV5-1 and TRBJ1-2; 8 nucleotides line up with TRBD1. Per germline, CDR1 SGHRS and CDR2 YFSETQ. The CDR3 is made up of 15 amino acids. With V trimmed by 0 bases and J by 8 bases, 9 bases remained unmatched. The DNA of the CDR3 is TGCGCCAGCAGCTTGGACGGACAGGGCCCTTTAGGCTACACCTTC. This codes for CASSLDGQGPLGYTF. Based on the CDR3 plus reference TRBV5-1 and TRBJ1-2, the full variable domain is KAGVTQTPRYLIKTRGQQVTLSCSPISGHRSVSWYQQTPGQGLQFLFEYFSETQRNKGNFPGRFSGRQFSNSRSEMNVSTLELGDSALYLCASSLDGQGPLGYTFGSGTRLTVV.

In its sample, this clone was seen a few times. The gene calls are TRBV27 and TRBJ1-4; D not resolved. The CDR3 extends over 14 amino acids. Germline V CDR1 and CDR2: MNHEY, SMNVEV (reference sequence). V was trimmed by 2 bases and J by 11 bases, leaving 15 bases between them. DNA of the CDR3: TGTGCCAGCAGTTTAGGATTTGAGACGGGGAAACTGTTTTTT. The encoded protein is CASSLGFETGKLFF.

There are a few counts of this clone. The same CDR3 can be traced to other DNA sequences in this sample. The genes are TRBV27 and TRBJ1-1, with a weak D call TRBD1 (6 bases). The CDR3 length is 13 residues. CDR1 MNHEY and CDR2 SMNVEV come from the germline V gene (reference sequence). V shed 3 bases and J shed 1 base, with 6 bases lying between them. Here the CDR3 DNA reads TGTGCCAGCAGTTTGGGACAGAACACTGAAGCTTTCTTT. Translation: CASSLGQNTEAFF.

The chain recombines TRBV25-1 with TRBJ2-2, with a weak D call TRBD2 (6 bases). The CDR3 has 15 residues. CDR1 and CDR2 (germline): MGHDK, SYGVNS. The V gene lost 8 bases and the J gene lost 0 bases, with 13 bases spanning the gap. CDR3 sequence (DNA): TGTGCCAGCCAAGAGGGACTTGCGAACACCGGGGAGCTGTTTTTT. Amino acid sequence: CASQEGLANTGELFF.

The chain couples TRBV5-4 to TRBJ2-5; TRBD2 is a possible D gene (6 bases). The assigned J gene may be wrong: the sequence end matches TRBJ2-7 better. The germline V gene has CDR1 SGHNT and CDR2 YYREEE (reference sequence). The CDR3 is 14 residues long. Here the CDR3 DNA reads TGTGCCAGCAGTCCGGGGGAGCTCTCCTACGAGCAGTACTTC. Protein sequence: CASSPGELSYEQYF.

V usage is TRBV19 and J usage is TRBJ2-1, with D possibly TRBD2 on 6 matching bases. CDR3 length: 14 amino acids. Per germline, CDR1 LNHDA and CDR2 SQIVND (reference sequence). The germline V and J ends were trimmed by 4 bases and 6 bases, with 13 bases remaining between them. CDR3 loop: CASSTRTIGNEQFF. The CDR3 DNA follows: TGTGCCAGTAGTACCAGGACTATAGGCAATGAGCAGTTCTTC.

This chain links TRBV2 with TRBJ2-5, with D perhaps TRBD1 (6 bases). In germline, CDR1 is SNHLY, CDR2 FYNNEI. The CDR3 spans 14 residues. The ends were cut back, 4 bases at V and 4 bases at J, with 13 bases in the middle. CDR3 region: CASSGQAAVETQYF. CDR3 nucleotide sequence: TGTGCCAGCAGTGGACAGGCCGCGGTAGAGACCCAGTACTTC.

V and J are TRBV28 and TRBJ1-5, with D hard to call. Germline V gene lookup returns CDR1 MDHEN and CDR2 SYDVKM. Trimming cost V 8 bases and J 3 bases, with 11 bases left between them. There are 13 residues in the CDR3. CDR3 residues: CASVRVINQPQHF. CDR3 bases: TGTGCCAGCGTACGCGTTATCAATCAGCCCCAGCATTTT.

This chain joins TRBV28 and TRBJ1-5; TRBD1 agrees at 8 bases. V gave up 7 bases and J gave up 5 bases; unmatched junction bases: 10. The germline V gene encodes CDR1 MDHEN and CDR2 SYDVKM. The CDR3 contains 15 residues. Written as DNA, the CDR3 is TGTGCCAGCACCCTAGGACAGGGAATCTATCAGCCCCAGCATTTT. It is translated as CASTLGQGIYQPQHF.

The rearrangement joins TRBV11-3 to TRBJ2-7; 7 nucleotides agree with TRBD2. V dropped 1 base and J dropped 6; count of bases not matched to a gene: 6. CDR3 length: 14 residues. Looked up from germline, CDR1 is SGHNT and CDR2 is YENEEA. CDR3 in amino acids: CASSLGGLVAEQYF. The CDR3, as DNA: TGTGCCAGCAGCTTAGGAGGACTAGTCGCCGAGCAGTACTTC.

This chain connects TRBV4-1 to TRBJ2-1; TRBD2 agrees at 9 bases. This CDR3 region has 16 residues. The V segment lost 3 bases and the J segment 4 bases; nucleotides outside the gene matches: 7. CDR1 is MGHRA and CDR2 is YSYEKL in the germline V gene. The CDR3 sequence: CASSQTRAGGYNEQFF. For the CDR3, the DNA is TGCGCCAGCAGCCAGACTAGAGCGGGGGGTTACAATGAGCAGTTCTTC.

V usage is TRBV5-4 and J usage is TRBJ2-7; 7 bases align to TRBD1. CDR1 is SGHNT, CDR2 YYREEE, per germline (reference sequence). With 4 bases clipped from V and 3 bases from J, the junction kept 7 bases outside the gene matches. There are 14 residues in the CDR3. The CDR3 protein is CASSAGTESYEQYF. The CDR3 DNA sequence: TGTGCCAGCAGCGCCGGGACAGAGAGCTACGAGCAGTACTTC.

A few counts support this clone. The chain employs TRBV6-5 and TRBJ1-1; weak D call: TRBD1 (6 bases). Trimming removed 8 bases at V and 1 base at J, with 14 bases between. The CDR3 loop spans 14 amino acids. Per the germline V gene, CDR1 is MNHEY and CDR2 is SVGAGI. Here the CDR3 DNA reads TGTGCCAGCGCGTTTCAACAGGGGAACACTGAAGCTTTCTTT. It codes for CASAFQQGNTEAFF.

This chain links TRBV2 with TRBJ1-5, with 9 bases aligning to TRBD1. The V gene's germline CDR1 is SNHLY and CDR2 FYNNEI. The junction had 8 bases not matched to a gene; V was cut back by 6 bases and J by 5 bases. The CDR3 is 15 residues long. CDR3 sequence: CASRPGQGFDQPQHF. As DNA, the CDR3 is TGTGCCAGCAGACCCGGACAGGGGTTTGATCAGCCCCAGCATTTT.

In DNA form, the CDR3 reads TGTGCCAGCAGCCGGGACAGAAATCAGCCCCAGCATTTT. This sequence encodes CASSRDRNQPQHF. The chain is built from TRBV7-3 and TRBJ1-5; 7 bases match TRBD1. The CDR3 is 13 amino acids. Germline CDR1 and CDR2: SGHTA and FQGTGA. V lost 5 bases to trimming and J lost 4 bases; unmatched junction nucleotides: 2.

A few counts support this clone. The J gene is TRBJ2-7, the V gene TRBV6-6, with 8 positions matching TRBD1. Germline assignment: CDR1 MNHNY and CDR2 SVGAGI (reference sequence). V shed 5 bases, J shed 1 base, and the junction held 10 bases outside the gene matches. CDR3 size: 16 residues. The DNA of the CDR3 is TGTGCCAGCAGTACCTGGGGGCAGGGGGCTTCCTACGAGCAGTACTTC. Amino acids: CASSTWGQGASYEQYF.

This clone has only a few counts. The chain uses TRBV18 and TRBJ1-3; D call uncertain. The V end lost 4 bases, the J end lost 0 bases, and 7 bases lay between the germline ends. The CDR3 runs to 14 residues. Germline values: CDR1 KGHSH, CDR2 LQKENI. In nucleotides, the CDR3 is TGTGCCAGCTCACTCCGGGGCTCTGGAAACACCATATATTTT. Its translation is CASSLRGSGNTIYF.

This clone was seen a few times. The chain employs TRBV6-6 and TRBJ1-4; D is perhaps TRBD1 (6 bases). V lost 6 bases, J lost 6 bases, and 20 bases lay in between. Germline V lookup: CDR1 MNHNY, CDR2 SVGAGI (reference sequence). The CDR3 is 16 residues long. In DNA form, the CDR3 reads TGTGCCAGCAGAGGTAGTGGAACAGGGCAATATGAAAAACTGTTTTTT. Protein: CASRGSGTGQYEKLFF.

The rearrangement joins TRBV6-5 to TRBJ1-2, with 8 bases fitting TRBD1. This CDR3 spans 14 amino acids. V was clipped by 1 base and J by 3 bases; unmatched bases: 1. Germline CDR1 and CDR2: MNHEY and SVGAGI. The CDR3 bases are TGTGCCAGCAGTTACTTGGGACAGGACTATGGCTACACCTTC. Translated, it gives CASSYLGQDYGYTF.

The J gene is TRBJ2-1, the V gene TRBV7-6, with D unresolved. With 1 base removed from V and 4 bases from J, the gap between germline ends came to 5 bases. CDR3 length: 13 amino acids. Germline V gene lookup returns CDR1 SGHVS and CDR2 FNYEAQ. CDR3 residues: CASSLGQYNEQFF. CDR3 nucleotide sequence: TGTGCCAGCAGCTTAGGGCAGTACAATGAGCAGTTCTTC.

V gene TRBV7-2 combines with J gene TRBJ1-3; TRBD1 might be the D (5 bases). This CDR3 is 15 amino acids long. Trimming took off 1 base at V and 4 bases at J, with 11 bases between the two ends. From germline, CDR1 is SGHTA and CDR2 FQGNSA. DNA for the CDR3: TGTGCCAGCAGCTTAGATAGGGGCTCAGGAAACACCATATATTTT. Its translation is CASSLDRGSGNTIYF.

The chain has TRBV7-3 and TRBJ2-7, with 11 bases identical to TRBD2. The CDR3 covers 15 residues. With V trimmed by 5 bases and J by 2 bases, 5 bases remained unmatched. The germline CDR1 and CDR2 sequences are SGHTA and FQGTGA. The CDR3 region is CASSLSGGDTYEQYF. The CDR3 region has the DNA TGTGCCAGCAGCCTTAGCGGGGGGGACACCTACGAGCAGTACTTC. Using reference TRBV7-3 and TRBJ2-7 for the parts outside the CDR3, the full variable domain is GAGVSQTPSNKVTEKGKYVELRCDPISGHTALYWYRQSLGQGPEFLIYFQGTGAADDSGLPNDRFFAVRPEGSVSTLKIQRTERGDSAVYLCASSLSGGDTYEQYFGPGTRLTVT.

This chain uses TRBV5-6 with TRBJ1-5; 7 positions match TRBD1. The CDR3 contains 14 residues. The germline CDR1 and CDR2 sequences are SGHDT and YYEEEE. Trimming cost V 4 bases and J 6 bases; bases outside gene matches: 7. Here the CDR3 DNA reads TGTGCCAGCAGCCTGACAGGGACCCCTCAGCCCCAGCATTTT. Translating gives CASSLTGTPQPQHF.

The chain couples TRBV15 to TRBJ2-2; 10 bases match TRBD1. There are 15 residues in the CDR3. The germline gives CDR1 LNHNV, CDR2 YYDKDF (reference sequence). V lost 1 base and J lost 6; bases outside the gene matches: 2. DNA for the CDR3: TGTGCCACCAGCAGAGGAGGACAGGGGGCCGGGGAGCTGTTTTTT. Encoded protein: CATSRGGQGAGELFF.

The table lists this clone with a few counts. V and J are TRBV7-2 and TRBJ2-5; possibly TRBD1 for D (5 bases). Germline V gene lookup returns CDR1 SGHTA and CDR2 FQGNSA. The V gene lost 6 bases and the J gene lost 10 bases, with 12 bases spanning the gap. The CDR3 spans 11 residues. CDR3 sequence reads: CASRLNQGQYF. In DNA form, the CDR3 reads TGTGCCAGCAGACTTAATCAGGGCCAGTACTTC. The whole variable domain, remainder taken from reference TRBV7-2 and TRBJ2-5, is GAGVSQSPSNKVTEKGKDVELRCDPISGHTALYWYRQSLGQGLEFLIYFQGNSAPDKSGLPSDRFSAERTGGSVSTLTIQRTQQEDSAVYLCASRLNQGQYFGPGTRLLVL.

This clone came up a few times. V gene TRBV19 combines with J gene TRBJ2-3, with 15 bases aligning to TRBD2. The CDR3 spans 19 residues. Germline V gene data show CDR1 as LNHDA and CDR2 as SQIVND (reference sequence). The V segment lost 5 bases and the J segment 0 bases; nucleotides outside the gene matches: 9. The CDR3 coding sequence is TGTGCCAGTAGTCCCTCGGGACTAGCGGGGGGCGTCAGCACAGATACGCAGTATTTT. Translating it yields CASSPSGLAGGVSTDTQYF.

V usage is TRBV4-1 and J usage is TRBJ1-3; the D is unclear. The CDR3 has 16 residues. Germline V CDR1 and CDR2: MGHRA, YSYEKL. V dropped 0 bases and J dropped 0 bases, with 9 bases sitting between them. CDR3 sequence reads: CASSQDVTDSGNTIYF. The CDR3 DNA reads TGCGCCAGCAGCCAAGATGTAACAGACTCTGGAAACACCATATATTTT.

The chain employs TRBV2 and TRBJ1-5, with 9 positions matching TRBD1. The CDR3 extends over 13 amino acids. The J segment lost 6 bases and the V segment lost 11 bases, leaving 8 bases of the junction unmatched. CDR1 is SNHLY, CDR2 FYNNEI, per germline. The CDR3 DNA sequence: TGTGCCTCCCGGGACAGGGAGAGTCAGCCCCAGCATTTT. This codes for CASRDRESQPQHF.

The genes are TRBV4-1 and TRBJ2-5, with 9 bases matching TRBD1. Germline CDR1 reads MGHRA; CDR2 reads YSYEKL. The CDR3 is 16 amino acids. V was clipped by 4 bases and J by 6 bases; unmatched bases: 12. CDR3 in amino acids: CASSPTGTGIVKTQYF. CDR3 nucleotide sequence: TGCGCCAGCAGCCCCACCGGGACAGGGATAGTGAAGACCCAGTACTTC.

The chain is built from TRBV4-2 and TRBJ2-3; no firm D call. The CDR3 has 16 amino acids. Germline lookup yields CDR1 LGHNA and CDR2 YNFKEQ. The V end lost 4 bases, the J end lost 0 bases, and 14 bases lay between the germline ends. CDR3 loop: CASSRHSGSSTDTQYF. The DNA of the CDR3 is TGTGCCAGCAGCCGGCACAGTGGTTCTAGCACAGATACGCAGTATTTT.

The chain has TRBV2 and TRBJ1-2; D unclear. The CDR3 spans 11 residues. The V end lost 7 bases, the J end lost 10 bases, and 13 bases lay between the germline ends. CDR1 is SNHLY and CDR2 is FYNNEI in the germline V gene. In DNA form, the CDR3 reads TGTGCCAGCACCTCCAGATCCTCCTACACCTTC. Residues: CASTSRSSYTF.

J is TRBJ1-2 and V is TRBV11-2; TRBD1 aligns across 7 bases. The CDR3 loop spans 13 amino acids. V shed 4 bases, J shed 8 bases, and the junction held 7 bases outside the gene matches. CDR1 SGHAT and CDR2 FQNNGV come from the germline V gene. This CDR3 is CASSSETGRGYTF. The CDR3 coding sequence is TGTGCCAGCAGCTCAGAGACAGGGCGGGGCTACACCTTC.